This section outlines one TCR beta chain sequence together with its context. Its cognate antigen is unknown. CDR3 length: 10 residues. Germline V gene lookup returns CDR1 MDHEN and CDR2 SYDVKM. Trimming removed 8 bases from V and 11 bases from J, with 10 bases in between. This entry belongs to a study of T cell responses to AZD1222 COVID-19 vaccine. At the level of the study: Pooled samples include second doses given at about 4 or 12 weeks.

Study-wide findings and caveats: Reports indicate that nearly half of spike-specific TCRs are directed at unmutated variant regions.

Clones were sequenced by immunoSEQ multiplex PCR, and TCRdb holds only the in-frame ones, with some missing. Among under 150,000 clones listed, around 90% were seen once. The origin of this receptor is an adult in good health. The chain recombines TRBV28 with TRBJ2-1; perhaps TRBD2 as D (6 bases). The specimen comprised peripheral blood, sampled on day 0 of AZD1222 vaccination. The CDR3 DNA sequence: TGTGCCAGCGGGGAGGTGCAGCAGTTCTTC. It is translated as CASGEVQQFF.